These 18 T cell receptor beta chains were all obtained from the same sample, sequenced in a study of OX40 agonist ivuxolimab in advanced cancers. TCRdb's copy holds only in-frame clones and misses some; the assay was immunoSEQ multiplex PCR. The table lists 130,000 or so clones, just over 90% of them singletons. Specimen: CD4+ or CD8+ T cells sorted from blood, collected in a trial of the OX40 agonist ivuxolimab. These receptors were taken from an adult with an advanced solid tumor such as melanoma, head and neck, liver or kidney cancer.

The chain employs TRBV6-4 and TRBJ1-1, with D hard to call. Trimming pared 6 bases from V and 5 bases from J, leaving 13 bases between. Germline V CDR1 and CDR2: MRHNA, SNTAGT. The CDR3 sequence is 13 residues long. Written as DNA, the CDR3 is TGTGCCAGCAGGAGTGGGCCAACTACTGAAGCTTTCTTT. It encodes CASRSGPTTEAFF.

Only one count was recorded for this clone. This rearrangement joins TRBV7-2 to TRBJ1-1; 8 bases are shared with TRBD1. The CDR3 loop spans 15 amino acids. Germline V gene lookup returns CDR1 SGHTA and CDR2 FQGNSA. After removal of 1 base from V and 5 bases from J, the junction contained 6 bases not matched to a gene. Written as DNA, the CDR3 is TGTGCCAGCAGCTTAGGTATTCAGGGGGCGACTGAAGCTTTCTTT. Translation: CASSLGIQGATEAFF.

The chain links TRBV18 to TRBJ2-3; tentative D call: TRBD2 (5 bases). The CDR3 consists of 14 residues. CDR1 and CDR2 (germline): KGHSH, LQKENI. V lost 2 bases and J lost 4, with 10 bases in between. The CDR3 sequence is CASSPDYLADTQYF. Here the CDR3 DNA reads TGTGCCAGCTCACCAGACTACCTGGCAGATACGCAGTATTTT.

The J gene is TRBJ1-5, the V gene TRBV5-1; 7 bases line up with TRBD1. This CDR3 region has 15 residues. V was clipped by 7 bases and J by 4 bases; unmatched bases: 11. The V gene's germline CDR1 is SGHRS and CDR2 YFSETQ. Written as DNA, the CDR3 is TGCGCCAGCCGCTCCAGGGGGGGCCTTAATCAGCCCCAGCATTTT. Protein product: CASRSRGGLNQPQHF.

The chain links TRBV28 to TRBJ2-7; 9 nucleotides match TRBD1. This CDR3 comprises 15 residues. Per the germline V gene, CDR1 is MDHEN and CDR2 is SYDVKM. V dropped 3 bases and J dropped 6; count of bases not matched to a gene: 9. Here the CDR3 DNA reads TGTGCCAGCAGTTTCACCGGGACAGGGTCCGGCGAGCAGTACTTC. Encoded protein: CASSFTGTGSGEQYF.

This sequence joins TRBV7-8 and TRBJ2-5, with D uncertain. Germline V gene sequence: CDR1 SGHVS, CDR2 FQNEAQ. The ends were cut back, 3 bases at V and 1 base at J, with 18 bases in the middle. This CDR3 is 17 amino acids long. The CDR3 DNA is TGTGCCAGCAGCTTGGAACGATCATTGGATTTCCAAGAGACCCAGTACTTC. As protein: CASSLERSLDFQETQYF.

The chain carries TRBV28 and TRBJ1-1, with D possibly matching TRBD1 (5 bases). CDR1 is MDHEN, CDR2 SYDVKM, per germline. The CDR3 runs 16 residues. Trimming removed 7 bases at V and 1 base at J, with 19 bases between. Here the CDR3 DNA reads TGTGCCAGCACTCCCGGGGGAGGTTTCGGGAACACTGAAGCTTTCTTT. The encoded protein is CASTPGGGFGNTEAFF.

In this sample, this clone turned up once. CDR3 in amino acids: CASSFGQTNYGYTF. In DNA form, the CDR3 reads TGCGCCAGCAGCTTTGGACAGACTAACTATGGCTACACCTTC. The V gene is TRBV5-1, the J gene TRBJ1-2, with D perhaps TRBD1 (6 bases). The germline V and J ends were trimmed by 2 bases and 0 bases, with 8 bases remaining between them. Germline assignment: CDR1 SGHRS and CDR2 YFSETQ. The CDR3 runs 14 residues.

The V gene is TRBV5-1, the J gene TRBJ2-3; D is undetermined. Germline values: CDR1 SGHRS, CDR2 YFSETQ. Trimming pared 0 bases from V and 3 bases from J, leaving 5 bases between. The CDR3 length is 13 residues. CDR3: CASSLVLTDTQYF. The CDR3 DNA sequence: TGCGCCAGCAGCTTGGTTCTGACAGATACGCAGTATTTT.

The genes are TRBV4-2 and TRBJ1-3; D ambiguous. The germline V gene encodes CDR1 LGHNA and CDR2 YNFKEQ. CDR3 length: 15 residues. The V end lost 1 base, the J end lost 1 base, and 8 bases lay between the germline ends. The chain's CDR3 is CASSQVGNSGNTIYF. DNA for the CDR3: TGTGCCAGCAGCCAAGTAGGGAATTCTGGAAACACCATATATTTT.

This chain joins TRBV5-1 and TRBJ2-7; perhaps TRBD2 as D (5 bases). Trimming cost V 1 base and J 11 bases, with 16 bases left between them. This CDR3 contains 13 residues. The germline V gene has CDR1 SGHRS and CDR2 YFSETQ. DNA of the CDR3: TGCGCCAGCAGCTTGATGTATGGGGAGAGGGAGTACTTC. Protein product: CASSLMYGEREYF.

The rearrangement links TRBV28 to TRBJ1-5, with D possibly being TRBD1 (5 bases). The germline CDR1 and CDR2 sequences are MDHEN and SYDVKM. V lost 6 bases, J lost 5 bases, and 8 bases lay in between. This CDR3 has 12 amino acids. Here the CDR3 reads CASSSRDQPQHF. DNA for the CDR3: TGTGCCAGCAGCTCCAGGGATCAGCCCCAGCATTTT.

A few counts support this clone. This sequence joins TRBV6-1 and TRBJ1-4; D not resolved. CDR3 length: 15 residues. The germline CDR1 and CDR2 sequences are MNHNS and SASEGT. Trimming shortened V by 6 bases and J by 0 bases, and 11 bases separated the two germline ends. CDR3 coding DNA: TGTGCCAGCAGGGATGGACGGACAACTAATGAAAAACTGTTTTTT. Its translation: CASRDGRTTNEKLFF.

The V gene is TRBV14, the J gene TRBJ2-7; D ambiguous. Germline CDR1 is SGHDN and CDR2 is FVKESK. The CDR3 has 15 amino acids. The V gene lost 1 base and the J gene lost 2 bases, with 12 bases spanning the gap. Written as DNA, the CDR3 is TGTGCCAGCAGCCAAGCGGGTTACGCAGCCTACGAGCAGTACTTC. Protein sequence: CASSQAGYAAYEQYF.

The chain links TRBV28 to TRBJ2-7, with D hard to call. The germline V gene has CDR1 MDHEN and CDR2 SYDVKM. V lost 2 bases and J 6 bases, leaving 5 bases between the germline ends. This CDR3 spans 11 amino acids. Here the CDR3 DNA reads TGTGCCAGCAGTTTAAACGGCGAGCAGTACTTC. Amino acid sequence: CASSLNGEQYF.

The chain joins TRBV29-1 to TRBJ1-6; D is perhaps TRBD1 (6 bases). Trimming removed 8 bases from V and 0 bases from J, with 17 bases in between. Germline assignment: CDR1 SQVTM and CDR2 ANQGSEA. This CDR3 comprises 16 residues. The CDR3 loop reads CSPRTGQSSYNSPLHF. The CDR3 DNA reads TGCAGCCCAAGGACGGGACAAAGCTCCTATAATTCACCCCTCCACTTT.

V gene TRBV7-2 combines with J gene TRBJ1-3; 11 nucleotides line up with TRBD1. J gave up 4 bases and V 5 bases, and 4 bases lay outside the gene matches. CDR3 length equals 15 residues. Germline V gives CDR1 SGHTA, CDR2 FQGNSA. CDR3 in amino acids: CASSGQGALGNTIYF. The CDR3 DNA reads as TGTGCCAGCAGCGGACAGGGGGCTTTAGGAAACACCATATATTTT.

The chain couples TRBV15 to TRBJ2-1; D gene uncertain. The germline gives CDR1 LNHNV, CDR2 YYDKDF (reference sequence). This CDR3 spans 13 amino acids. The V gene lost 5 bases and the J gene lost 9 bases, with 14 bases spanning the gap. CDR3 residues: CATSSLRVGEQFF. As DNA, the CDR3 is TGTGCCACCAGCTCCCTTCGGGTAGGTGAGCAGTTCTTC.